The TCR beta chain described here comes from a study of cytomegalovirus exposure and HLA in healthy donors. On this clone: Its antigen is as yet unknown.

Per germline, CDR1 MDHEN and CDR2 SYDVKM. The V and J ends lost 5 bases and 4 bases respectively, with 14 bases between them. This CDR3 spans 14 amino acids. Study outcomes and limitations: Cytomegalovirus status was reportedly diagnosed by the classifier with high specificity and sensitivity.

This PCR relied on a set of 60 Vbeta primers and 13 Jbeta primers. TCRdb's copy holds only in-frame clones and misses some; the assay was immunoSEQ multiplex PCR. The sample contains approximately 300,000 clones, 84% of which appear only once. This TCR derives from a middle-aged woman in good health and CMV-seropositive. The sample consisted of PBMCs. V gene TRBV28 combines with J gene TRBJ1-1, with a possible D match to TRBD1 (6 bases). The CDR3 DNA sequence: TGTGCCAGCAGTCTCCCGAGGGGGGGCACTGAAGCTTTCTTT. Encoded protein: CASSLPRGGTEAFF.